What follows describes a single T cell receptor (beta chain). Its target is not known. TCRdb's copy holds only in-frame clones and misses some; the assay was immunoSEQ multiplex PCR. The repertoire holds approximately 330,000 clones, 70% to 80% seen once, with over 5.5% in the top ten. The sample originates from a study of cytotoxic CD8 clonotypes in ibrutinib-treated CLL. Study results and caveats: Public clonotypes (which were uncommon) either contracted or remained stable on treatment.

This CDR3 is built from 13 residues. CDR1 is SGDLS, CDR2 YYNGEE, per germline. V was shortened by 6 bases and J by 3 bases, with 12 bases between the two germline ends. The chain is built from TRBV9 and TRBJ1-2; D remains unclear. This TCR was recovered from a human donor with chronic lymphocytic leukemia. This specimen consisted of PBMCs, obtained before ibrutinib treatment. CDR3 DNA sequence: TGTGCCAGCAAGCCTCCCGGGGACTATGGCTACACCTTC. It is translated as CASKPPGDYGYTF.